Each of the 19 T cell receptor beta chains below was sequenced from the same sample in a study of T cell responses to AZD1222 COVID-19 vaccine. Here immunoSEQ multiplex PCR was the method, and the copy in TCRdb shows in-frame clones only, minus some. Among roughly 80,000 clones listed, just under 90% were seen once. The input for sequencing was peripheral blood, taken on day 0 of AZD1222 vaccination. These receptors originate from an adult in good health.

The chain links TRBV7-9 to TRBJ1-1; the D is unclear. V was clipped by 1 base and J by 4 bases, with 7 bases between them. CDR3 length equals 13 residues. Germline V gives CDR1 SEHNR, CDR2 FQNEAQ (reference sequence). DNA of the CDR3: TGTGCCAGCAGCTTAGGGGTACGCACTGAAGCTTTCTTT. Amino acid sequence: CASSLGVRTEAFF.

The rearrangement uses TRBV12-3 or TRBV12-4 and TRBJ2-1; D gene ambiguous. With 5 bases removed from V and 6 bases from J, the gap between germline ends came to 5 bases. The CDR3 runs to 11 residues. CDR3 DNA: TGTGCCAGCAGTCTCGCCAATGAGCAGTTCTTC. Protein sequence: CASSLANEQFF.

This chain links TRBV11-2 with TRBJ1-3; possibly TRBD1 for D (5 bases). Between the trimmed V and J ends, which lost 4 bases and 0 bases, there was a span of 16 bases. CDR1 is SGHAT, CDR2 FQNNGV, per germline. The CDR3 totals 17 residues. The CDR3 DNA follows: TGTGCCAGCAGCTCTCCCGGCGGGGCACGCTCTGGAAACACCATATATTTT. It translates to CASSSPGGARSGNTIYF.

The J gene is TRBJ1-2, the V gene TRBV4-3; 7 bases agree with TRBD1. The germline V gene encodes CDR1 LGHNA and CDR2 YSLEER. The CDR3 is 15 amino acids. Trimming cost V 0 bases and J 8 bases; bases outside gene matches: 9. CDR3 sequence reads: CASSQDQGGSRGYTF. CDR3 bases: TGCGCCAGCAGCCAAGATCAGGGGGGATCGCGGGGCTACACCTTC.

The chain couples TRBV10-3 to TRBJ1-6, with 7 bases fitting TRBD1. J lost 2 bases, V lost 2 bases, and 3 bases had no gene match. The CDR3 totals 16 residues. CDR1 and CDR2 from the germline V gene are ENHRY and SYGVKD. CDR3 DNA: TGTGCCATCAGTGAGAGAACAGGGGCCTATAATTCACCCCTCCACTTT. Translation gives CAISERTGAYNSPLHF.

Remarks on this clone: One end of the junction fails to match germline, which may point to a read error. This sequence joins TRBV30 and TRBJ2-7; 7 nucleotides align to TRBD1. Germline V gives CDR1 GTSNPN, CDR2 SVGIG (reference sequence). CDR3 length: 12 residues. This CDR3 reads CAWSATGPGQNF. CDR3 bases: TGTGCCTGGAGCGCGACAGGGCCTGGGCAGAACTTC.

The V call is TRBV28, the J call TRBJ1-1; 7 nucleotides line up with TRBD1. The CDR3 loop spans 15 amino acids. Looked up from germline, CDR1 is MDHEN and CDR2 is SYDVKM. With 1 base clipped from V and 6 bases from J, the junction kept 8 bases outside the gene matches. CDR3 sequence (DNA): TGTGCCAGCAGTTTATTGTTAAGGCAGGGGGCTGAAGCTTTCTTT. It encodes CASSLLLRQGAEAFF. Combining the CDR3 with reference TRBV28 and TRBJ1-1 gives the whole variable domain DVKVTQSSRYLVKRTGEKVFLECVQDMDHENMFWYRQDPGLGLRLIYFSYDVKMKEKGDIPEGYSVSREKKERFSLILESASTNQTSMYLCASSLLLRQGAEAFFGQGTRLTVV.

V and J are TRBV2 and TRBJ2-2; D is perhaps TRBD1 (5 bases). The CDR3 covers 14 residues. V was shortened by 6 bases and J by 1 base, with 9 bases between the two germline ends. Per the germline V gene, CDR1 is SNHLY and CDR2 is FYNNEI. CDR3 DNA sequence: TGTGCCAGCAGGAACGGACAGAACACCGGGGAGCTGTTTTTT. Amino acids: CASRNGQNTGELFF. The full variable domain, in which reference TRBV2 and TRBJ2-2 provide the parts outside the CDR3, is EPEVTQTPSHQVTQMGQEVILRCVPISNHLYFYWYRQILGQKVEFLVSFYNNEISEKSEIFDDQFSVERPDGSNFTLKIRSTKLEDSAMYFCASRNGQNTGELFFGEGSRLTVL.

This chain joins TRBV19 and TRBJ1-2, with D uncertain. Germline V gene lookup returns CDR1 LNHDA and CDR2 SQIVND (reference sequence). The length of the CDR3 is 14 residues. V lost 1 base and J 8 bases, leaving 14 bases between the germline ends. This chain's CDR3 is CASSIVGGRPGYTF. In DNA form, the CDR3 reads TGTGCCAGTAGTATAGTAGGTGGCAGGCCGGGCTACACCTTC.

J is TRBJ1-3 and V is TRBV5-6; D is undetermined. The V and J ends lost 0 bases and 4 bases respectively, with 5 bases between them. CDR1 SGHDT and CDR2 YYEEEE come from the germline V gene. The CDR3 covers 13 residues. The CDR3 DNA sequence: TGTGCCAGCAGCTTGGTTGTCGGAAACACCATATATTTT. This translates into CASSLVVGNTIYF.

The gene calls are TRBV27 and TRBJ2-1; D assignment may be TRBD1 or TRBD2 (6 bases each). This CDR3 is 14 amino acids long. With 5 bases removed from V and 4 bases from J, the gap between germline ends came to 12 bases. The germline V gene encodes CDR1 MNHEY and CDR2 SMNVEV (reference sequence). The CDR3 sequence: CASSPGAIYNEQFF. The CDR3 DNA sequence: TGTGCCAGCAGTCCGGGGGCCATTTACAATGAGCAGTTCTTC.

The rearrangement uses TRBV9 and TRBJ2-2; 8 bases fit TRBD1. Unmatched junction bases numbered 6, after V lost 3 bases and J lost 2 bases. Per the germline V gene, CDR1 is SGDLS and CDR2 is YYNGEE. The CDR3 has 16 amino acids. The CDR3 loop reads CASSARDRTNTGELFF. CDR3 DNA: TGTGCCAGCAGCGCCCGGGACAGGACCAACACCGGGGAGCTGTTTTTT.

This clone showed up just a few times. The rearrangement uses TRBV5-1 and TRBJ1-2; D gene ambiguous. V shed 0 bases and J shed 4 bases, with 13 bases lying between them. There are 15 residues in the CDR3. CDR1 SGHRS and CDR2 YFSETQ come from the germline V gene. The CDR3 loop is CASSLVFTAGYGYTF. The CDR3 DNA follows: TGCGCCAGCAGCTTGGTGTTCACCGCAGGCTATGGCTACACCTTC.

As DNA, the CDR3 is TGTGCCAGTAGTAGTCGCGCGACAAACTATGGCTACACCTTC. Residues: CASSSRATNYGYTF. The V and J genes are TRBV19 and TRBJ1-2; D not resolved. Trimming shortened V by 4 bases and J by 2 bases, and 11 bases separated the two germline ends. Germline lookup yields CDR1 LNHDA and CDR2 SQIVND (reference sequence). This CDR3 comprises 14 residues.

The chain couples TRBV5-1 to TRBJ1-1, with D uncertain. The CDR3 sequence is 14 residues long. The V gene's germline CDR1 is SGHRS and CDR2 YFSETQ. Trimming cost V 3 bases and J 3 bases, with 12 bases left between them. The CDR3 spells CASSSLSLDTEAFF. The CDR3, as DNA: TGCGCCAGCAGCTCGCTCTCGTTGGACACTGAAGCTTTCTTT.

V is TRBV18 and J is TRBJ1-3; TRBD1 aligns across 7 bases. Germline CDR1 and CDR2: KGHSH and LQKENI. This CDR3 is built from 14 residues. After removal of 4 bases from V and 0 bases from J, the junction contained 0 bases not matched to a gene. CDR3 bases: TGTGCCAGCTCACGGGACAGCTCTGGAAACACCATATATTTT. As protein: CASSRDSSGNTIYF.

The rearrangement links TRBV4-2 to TRBJ2-5; 10 nucleotides match TRBD2. This CDR3 has 17 residues. The germline gives CDR1 LGHNA, CDR2 YNFKEQ. Losses at the gene ends were 0 bases for V and 4 bases for J; bases not matched to a gene: 8. The chain's CDR3 is CASSQDLRAGGPETQYF. The CDR3 DNA reads as TGTGCCAGCAGCCAAGATCTACGAGCGGGGGGGCCAGAGACCCAGTACTTC.

The DNA for the CDR3 is TGTGCCAGCAGTGAGCAGGGACAGGGCGATGGCTACACCTTC. Translation gives CASSEQGQGDGYTF. The chain has TRBV2 and TRBJ1-2; the match to TRBD1 covers 9 bases. J was trimmed by 6 bases and V by 3 bases; bases with no gene match: 5. The CDR3 extends over 14 amino acids. CDR1 SNHLY and CDR2 FYNNEI come from the germline V gene.

The CDR3 DNA reads as TGTGCCAGCAGTTACGGCCGGGACAGGAGGATTCAGCCCCAGCATTTT. It translates to CASSYGRDRRIQPQHF. The chain links TRBV6-6 to TRBJ1-5, with 8 bases fitting TRBD1. This CDR3 region has 16 residues. J was trimmed by 6 bases and V by 2 bases; bases with no gene match: 9. In germline, CDR1 is MNHNY, CDR2 SVGAGI (reference sequence).